Listed below are T cell receptor beta chains from one sample, sequenced in a study of blood T cell repertoires in COVID-19. Only in-frame clones appear in the TCRdb table, and some are missing; sequencing was by immunoSEQ multiplex PCR. The data show over 100,000 clones, with around 90% seen just once and 1.1% held by the top ten. The source material was peripheral blood. These receptors were obtained from a human donor in a cohort sampled during active COVID-19. CDR3s include the opening cysteine and the closing phenylalanine or tryptophan. A row's size may be missing; if present it is once, few, many or a size class.

V	size	CDR3
TRBV19	NA	CASSNRDSRLRGTEAFF
TRBV5-1	NA	CASSRSIGTGEETQYF
TRBV27	once	CASRDTGNTEAFF
TRBV5-1	NA	CASSLVRGTNTEAFF
TRBV15	NA	CATSSGQTGGAYSNQPQHF
TRBV7-3	NA	CASSVAGGSTDTQYF
TRBV20-1	NA	CSVPRAGELFF
TRBV28	few	CASSSFSGNTIYF
TRBV2	NA	CASMGVGLPQETQYF
TRBV5-4	NA	CASTQIRGGTQAYNEQFF
TRBV7-9	NA	CASSPRQANEQYF
TRBV9	once	CASSASRLGAGSAEAFF
TRBV10-3	NA	CAISDGQGGPNSPLHF
TRBV29-1	NA	CSGRGGRMTEAFF
TRBV5-1	NA	CASSLARAGEHEQYF
TRBV7-9	NA	CASSLAGDFYGYTF
TRBV14	NA	CASSQDVRTEETQYF
TRBV9	NA	CASSASLSATRGYTF
TRBV4-2	NA	CASSQPTAANYGYTF
TRBV3-1/TRBV3-2	NA	CASSQDLPGQIKNTDTQYF
TRBV29-1	once	CSVIQVSGNTIYF
TRBV5-1	NA	CASSDGLAGGRGEQFF
TRBV24-1	NA	CATSDPSTRTSNNEQFF
TRBV7-8	once	CASSRPRGNEQFF
TRBV7-8	NA	CASSYSDREAGNTIYF